Below, 27 T cell receptor beta chains from the same sample are listed, as sequenced in a study of OX40 agonist ivuxolimab in advanced cancers. Generated by immunoSEQ multiplex PCR, the TCRdb table keeps only in-frame clones and is missing some. This table has 85,000 to 130,000 clones, approximately 90% appearing once. This material consisted of CD4+ or CD8+ T cells sorted from blood, taken in a trial of the OX40 agonist ivuxolimab. These receptors were taken from an adult with an advanced solid tumor such as melanoma, head and neck, liver or kidney cancer.

About this clone: Germline is not matched at one junction end, which may reflect a read error. The chain carries TRBV28 and TRBJ2-2; unclear D gene. The CDR3 spans 15 residues. CDR1 is MDHEN and CDR2 is SYDVKM in the germline V gene. Written as DNA, the CDR3 is TGTGCCAGCACTTTACATACAACCGGCACCGGGGAGCTGTTTTTT. Translation gives CASTLHTTGTGELFF.

The chain combines TRBV11-2 with TRBJ1-2, with 8 bases lining up with TRBD1. This CDR3 region has 14 residues. The germline V gene has CDR1 SGHAT and CDR2 FQNNGV. V dropped 3 bases and J dropped 2; count of bases not matched to a gene: 2. The CDR3 loop reads CASSFQGANYGYTF. The CDR3 DNA sequence: TGTGCCAGCAGCTTCCAGGGGGCCAACTATGGCTACACCTTC.

The rearrangement links TRBV11-1 to TRBJ2-7; 9 bases fit TRBD1. Per germline, CDR1 SGHAT and CDR2 FQDESV (reference sequence). V dropped 1 base and J dropped 3; count of bases not matched to a gene: 1. The CDR3 runs to 14 residues. The CDR3 DNA reads TGTGCCAGCAGCTTAGAGGGACAGGGCTACGAGCAGTACTTC. The encoded protein is CASSLEGQGYEQYF.

The chain carries TRBV5-4 and TRBJ2-3; 10 bases agree with TRBD2. Germline lookup yields CDR1 SGHNT and CDR2 YYREEE (reference sequence). The J segment lost 9 bases and the V segment lost 6 bases, leaving 16 bases of the junction unmatched. This CDR3 has 16 amino acids. The CDR3 DNA reads as TGTGCCAGCAACCTACCGACTAGCGGGCTAGGAAGGACGCAGTATTTT. It yields the protein CASNLPTSGLGRTQYF.

The chain carries TRBV19 and TRBJ2-7, with TRBD1 as a possible D gene (6 bases). V was shortened by 4 bases and J by 4 bases, with 14 bases between the two germline ends. In germline, CDR1 is LNHDA, CDR2 SQIVND (reference sequence). The CDR3 is made up of 14 amino acids. The CDR3 DNA reads as TGTGCCAGTAGTACGGACAGCCCCCTTTACGAGCAGTACTTC. Translating gives CASSTDSPLYEQYF. The full variable domain, its missing parts supplied by reference TRBV19 and TRBJ2-7, is DGGITQSPKYLFRKEGQNVTLSCEQNLNHDAMYWYRQDPGQGLRLIYYSQIVNDFQKGDIAEGYSVSREKKESFPLTVTSAQKNPTAFYLCASSTDSPLYEQYFGPGTRLTVT.

The chain has TRBV5-1 and TRBJ2-1, with D perhaps given as TRBD1 or TRBD2 (5 bases each). The CDR3 covers 12 residues. The germline gives CDR1 SGHRS, CDR2 YFSETQ. The V end was cut by 0 bases, the J end by 8 bases, with 6 bases between. The CDR3 nucleotides read TGCGCCAGCAGCTTGGTGGGGGATGAGCAGTTCTTC. Protein sequence: CASSLVGDEQFF.

This rearrangement joins TRBV7-7 to TRBJ2-5, with a possible D match to TRBD2 (5 bases). Trimming shortened V by 1 base and J by 2 bases, and 8 bases separated the two germline ends. The CDR3 runs 14 residues. CDR1 and CDR2 (germline): SSHAT, FNYEAQ (reference sequence). The CDR3 here is CASSLGRTQETQYF. The CDR3 DNA reads TGTGCCAGCAGCTTAGGGCGGACTCAAGAGACCCAGTACTTC.

J is TRBJ1-1 and V is TRBV6-5, with a tentative D call TRBD1 (6 bases). Trimming pared 2 bases from V and 1 base from J, leaving 8 bases between. CDR3 length: 14 residues. From germline, CDR1 is MNHEY and CDR2 SVGAGI. CDR3 bases: TGTGCCAGCAGTTACGGGGGCTCGAACACTGAAGCTTTCTTT. Its translation is CASSYGGSNTEAFF.

The J gene is TRBJ1-3, the V gene TRBV12-5; no clear D gene. Trimming removed 9 bases from V and 0 bases from J, with 15 bases in between. The V gene's germline CDR1 is LGHNT and CDR2 FRNRAP. This CDR3 region has 15 residues. CDR3 residues: CASTSGPSSGNTIYF. The CDR3 DNA reads as TGTGCTAGCACCTCCGGACCGAGCTCTGGAAACACCATATATTTT.

The chain is built from TRBV11-2 and TRBJ2-1; no clear D gene. The CDR3 spans 14 residues. CDR1 and CDR2 (germline): SGHAT, FQNNGV. Trimming took off 0 bases at V and 10 bases at J, with 13 bases between the two ends. This CDR3 is CASSLDPPRREQFF. The CDR3 DNA reads TGTGCCAGCAGCTTAGATCCCCCTCGACGGGAGCAGTTCTTC.

The gene calls are TRBV15 and TRBJ1-6; 10 bases map to TRBD1. Germline V gene data show CDR1 as LNHNV and CDR2 as YYDKDF (reference sequence). This CDR3 spans 16 amino acids. V was clipped by 3 bases and J by 9 bases; unmatched bases: 8. In DNA form, the CDR3 reads TGTGCCACCAGCAGCAGACAGGGGGCGGTGAGTTCACCCCTCCACTTT. It is translated as CATSSRQGAVSSPLHF. The entire variable domain, with the rest obtained from reference TRBV15 and TRBJ1-6, is as follows: DAMVIQNPRYQVTQFGKPVTLSCSQTLNHNVMYWYQQKSSQAPKLLFHYYDKDFNNEADTPDNFQSRRPNTSFCFLDIRSPGLGDTAMYLCATSSRQGAVSSPLHFGNGTRLTVT.

The chain is built from TRBV5-4 and TRBJ2-6, with TRBD2 as a possible D gene (5 bases). With 4 bases removed from V and 4 bases from J, the gap between germline ends came to 9 bases. The CDR3 extends over 14 amino acids. Germline CDR1 and CDR2: SGHNT and YYREEE (reference sequence). CDR3 DNA sequence: TGTGCCAGCAGCCCCCCGGGAGGGGCCAACGTCCTGACTTTC. The encoded protein is CASSPPGGANVLTF.

The V call is TRBV28, the J call TRBJ1-2; maybe TRBD1 (6 bases). CDR3 size: 15 residues. Trimming removed 6 bases from V and 2 bases from J, with 16 bases in between. The V gene's germline CDR1 is MDHEN and CDR2 SYDVKM. CDR3 nucleotide sequence: TGTGCCAGCAGAAAAGTAGGACAGTGGAACTATGGCTACACCTTC. Translated: CASRKVGQWNYGYTF.

The chain uses TRBV29-1 and TRBJ2-5, with 9 bases aligning to TRBD1. The CDR3 spans 12 residues. V shed 5 bases, J shed 6 bases, and the junction held 4 bases outside the gene matches. The V gene's germline CDR1 is SQVTM and CDR2 ANQGSEA. The CDR3 here is CSVSTGGQTQYF. The CDR3 bases are TGCAGCGTTTCGACAGGGGGACAGACCCAGTACTTC.

The chain joins TRBV19 to TRBJ2-7, with 11 bases identical to TRBD1. The CDR3 is made up of 16 amino acids. The germline V gene has CDR1 LNHDA and CDR2 SQIVND (reference sequence). V lost 6 bases and J lost 3; bases outside the gene matches: 10. The CDR3 loop reads CASRREDRGQYYEQYF. CDR3 in DNA: TGTGCCAGTAGGAGGGAGGACAGGGGGCAATACTACGAGCAGTACTTC.

V gene TRBV6-5 combines with J gene TRBJ2-1; D is uncertain. The V end was cut by 8 bases, the J end by 5 bases, with 16 bases between. Germline CDR1 reads MNHEY; CDR2 reads SVGAGI. CDR3 size: 14 residues. DNA of the CDR3: TGTGCCAGCGGGCAAAGGTGGATTAACAATGAGCAGTTCTTC. Its protein product is CASGQRWINNEQFF.

The rearrangement uses TRBV30 and TRBJ1-5; weak D call: TRBD1 (5 bases). Looked up from germline, CDR1 is GTSNPN and CDR2 is SVGIG (reference sequence). This CDR3 spans 12 amino acids. The V end was cut by 5 bases, the J end by 2 bases, with 7 bases between. DNA of the CDR3: TGTGCCTGGGGGGGTGGCAATCAGCCCCAGCATTTT. This sequence encodes CAWGGGNQPQHF.

The rearrangement uses TRBV27 and TRBJ2-1; 9 bases map to TRBD2. The V gene's germline CDR1 is MNHEY and CDR2 SMNVEV (reference sequence). The CDR3 is 15 amino acids. The junction had 7 bases not matched to a gene; V was cut back by 4 bases and J by 6 bases. The CDR3 region is CASSSDRSGGNEQFF. For the CDR3, the DNA is TGTGCCAGCAGTTCGGACCGTAGCGGGGGCAATGAGCAGTTCTTC.

The chain carries TRBV6-1 and TRBJ2-2; the D is unclear. The CDR3 contains 14 residues. From germline, CDR1 is MNHNS and CDR2 SASEGT. The V end lost 7 bases, the J end lost 3 bases, and 12 bases lay between the germline ends. The CDR3 DNA sequence: TGTGCCAGCATTTTCGCCCCCGACACCGGGGAGCTGTTTTTT. This gives the protein CASIFAPDTGELFF.

The V gene is TRBV6-6, the J gene TRBJ2-7; maybe TRBD1 (5 bases). V lost 0 bases to trimming and J lost 0 bases, with 6 bases between them. This CDR3 is 14 amino acids long. Looked up from germline, CDR1 is MNHNY and CDR2 is SVGAGI (reference sequence). CDR3 DNA: TGTGCCAGCAGTTACTCAGGGGTCTCCTACGAGCAGTACTTC. Amino acids: CASSYSGVSYEQYF.

The gene calls are TRBV27 and TRBJ1-6; D perhaps matches TRBD1 (6 bases). Trimming took 5 bases from V and 14 from J, leaving 19 bases between them. Germline V CDR1 and CDR2: MNHEY, SMNVEV (reference sequence). CDR3 size: 14 residues. CDR3 coding DNA: TGTGCCAGCAGTCTCCAGGGGACTGCAAGAACCCTCCACTTT. This translates into CASSLQGTARTLHF.

V is TRBV2 and J is TRBJ2-1; 12 positions match TRBD2. CDR1 and CDR2 (germline): SNHLY, FYNNEI. This CDR3 has 15 amino acids. Trimming at V came to 6 bases and at J to 4 bases, leaving 4 bases not matched to a gene. DNA of the CDR3: TGTGCCAGCAGGGGCGGGACTAGCGGGTACAATGAGCAGTTCTTC. Translating it yields CASRGGTSGYNEQFF.

The chain uses TRBV7-9 and TRBJ1-1; no firm D call. V dropped 10 bases and J dropped 5 bases, with 11 bases sitting between them. Germline V gene data show CDR1 as SEHNR and CDR2 as FQNEAQ (reference sequence). This CDR3 contains 11 residues. The CDR3 nucleotides read TGTGCCATCCGAGCCAGGACTGAAGCTTTCTTT. Its protein product is CAIRARTEAFF.

The CDR3 nucleotides are TGTGCCAGCAGCGAGACCCCCAGGAGCACAGATACGCAGTATTTT. Translation gives CASSETPRSTDTQYF. The rearrangement uses TRBV9 and TRBJ2-3; D not certain. The V end lost 3 bases, the J end lost 0 bases, and 11 bases lay between the germline ends. The CDR3 is made up of 15 amino acids. The germline V gene encodes CDR1 SGDLS and CDR2 YYNGEE.

This clone turned up a few times. V usage is TRBV2 and J usage is TRBJ1-5, with D unclear. The CDR3 totals 13 residues. The germline V and J ends were trimmed by 6 bases and 5 bases, with 11 bases remaining between them. Looked up from germline, CDR1 is SNHLY and CDR2 is FYNNEI. In DNA, the CDR3 is TGTGCCAGCAGCAGATCAGAGGATCAGCCCCAGCATTTT. Its translation: CASSRSEDQPQHF.

The chain employs TRBV6-5 and TRBJ2-1, with 9 bases lining up with TRBD1. Germline assignment: CDR1 MNHEY and CDR2 SVGAGI. The trim removed 5 bases at V and 4 bases at J, leaving 6 bases unmatched. This CDR3 region has 15 residues. Here the CDR3 reads CASSPTGGAYNEQFF. In nucleotides, the CDR3 is TGTGCCAGCAGTCCTACAGGGGGCGCGTACAATGAGCAGTTCTTC.

This chain uses TRBV7-9 with TRBJ2-7; no clear D. Germline V gene data show CDR1 as SEHNR and CDR2 as FQNEAQ (reference sequence). The CDR3 consists of 13 residues. Trimming cost V 4 bases and J 0 bases, with 7 bases left between them. CDR3 amino acids: CASSYDDSYEQYF. In nucleotides, the CDR3 is TGTGCCAGCAGCTACGACGACTCCTACGAGCAGTACTTC.